This T cell receptor (beta chain) originates from a study of lymphopenia after photon versus proton radiotherapy. General observations from the study: Proton therapy kept repertoires fairly stable, unlike photons, which gained effector/memory cells. Post-nadir diversity loss with photons came from oligoclonal expansion, particularly CD8+ Temra cells. Larger post-nadir TCR diversity loss correlated inversely with survival in deceased patients. Better survival with proton therapy was suggested as possible, not demonstrated.

Concerning this clone itself: What it recognizes is unknown.

The CDR3 covers 15 residues. The germline CDR1 and CDR2 sequences are MNHEY and SVGAGI. With 2 bases removed from V and 9 bases from J, the gap between germline ends came to 17 bases. Measured with immunoSEQ multiplex PCR; TCRdb has only the in-frame clones, and not every one. The sample lists some 55,000 clones; about 86% were seen once. The sequence was collected from a middle-aged man with gastric cancer. The chain combines TRBV6-5 with TRBJ2-1, with D maybe TRBD1 (6 bases). Sequenced here: peripheral blood, sampled from a patient treated with photon-based radiotherapy. This CDR3 is CASSYGGLSSGEQFF. CDR3 coding DNA: TGTGCCAGCAGTTACGGGGGCCTCAGTTCCGGTGAGCAGTTCTTC.